Listed here are 8 T cell receptor beta chains from one sample, sequenced in a study of blood T cell repertoires in COVID-19 (dated by TCRdb to the early 2020s). Receptor libraries were prepared by the immunoSEQ multiplex PCR assay. Entries here come from immuneACCESS through TCRdb and include only in-frame sequences with V and J called. Some clones fail to appear in such tables; in the studies checked, an unresolved V gene covers under half of the shortfall, and the cause of the remainder is unknown. The sample has hundreds of thousands of clones on record, 70% to 90% of them singletons. Roughly 1.3% of the sample lies in the top ten. Sequenced sample: peripheral blood. These receptors were taken from a man aged 65-85 years with acute or convalescent COVID-19.

The chain recombines TRBV6-5 with TRBJ1-6; TRBD1 agrees at 7 bases. This CDR3 comprises 14 residues. Germline CDR1 MNHEY, CDR2 SVGAGI. V was clipped by 6 bases and J by 6 bases; unmatched bases: 5. This chain's CDR3 is CASRTGTVNSPLHF. CDR3 nucleotides: TGTGCCAGCAGGACTGGGACAGTTAATTCACCCCTCCACTTT.

This clone was seen only a few times. The V call is TRBV21-1, the J call TRBJ2-5; the table's D call TRBD1 went unverified against the DNA. TRBV21-1 counts as a pseudogene. The CDR3 totals 16 residues. The CDR3 region is CASSRRKDRNQETQYF. Written as DNA, the CDR3 is TGTGCCAGCAGCCGAAGGAAAGACAGGAATCAAGAGACCCAGTACTTC.

The chain couples TRBV7-2 to TRBJ1-1; weak D call: TRBD1 (5 bases). Trimming took off 5 bases at V and 4 bases at J, with 14 bases between the two ends. Germline assignment: CDR1 SGHTA and CDR2 FQGNSA. The CDR3 has 14 residues. The CDR3 DNA reads TGTGCCAGCAGCATCGTTTCAGGGCCCACTGAAGCTTTCTTT. Translation: CASSIVSGPTEAFF. The entire variable domain, with the rest obtained from reference TRBV7-2 and TRBJ1-1, is as follows: GAGVSQSPSNKVTEKGKDVELRCDPISGHTALYWYRQSLGQGLEFLIYFQGNSAPDKSGLPSDRFSAERTGGSVSTLTIQRTQQEDSAVYLCASSIVSGPTEAFFGQGTRLTVV.

The V gene is TRBV24-1, the J gene TRBJ2-1, with D maybe TRBD2 (5 bases). The CDR3 is 16 amino acids. V dropped 4 bases and J dropped 7 bases, with 19 bases sitting between them. The germline gives CDR1 KGHDR, CDR2 SFDVKD. CDR3 sequence (DNA): TGTGCCACCAGTGAACGGGGTCCTAGGTTGGGGAATGAGCAGTTCTTC. Amino acid sequence: CATSERGPRLGNEQFF.

The genes are TRBV5-1 and TRBJ2-7; D possibly corresponds to TRBD2 (5 bases). Trimming pared 3 bases from V and 0 bases from J, leaving 10 bases between. This CDR3 comprises 14 residues. In germline, CDR1 is SGHRS, CDR2 YFSETQ. Here the CDR3 reads CASSSQTTSYEQYF. Written as DNA, the CDR3 is TGCGCCAGCAGCTCCCAGACTACCTCCTACGAGCAGTACTTC.

The chain links TRBV6-5 to TRBJ2-3, with D perhaps matching TRBD2 (6 bases). CDR1 and CDR2 (germline): MNHEY, SVGAGI. This CDR3 is built from 14 residues. The germline V and J ends were trimmed by 8 bases and 0 bases, with 12 bases remaining between them. The CDR3 reads CASASSESTDTQYF. The CDR3 nucleotides read TGTGCCAGCGCATCTAGCGAAAGCACAGATACGCAGTATTTT.

The gene calls are TRBV7-2 and TRBJ2-1, with a possible D match to TRBD2 (5 bases). Germline V gene data show CDR1 as SGHTA and CDR2 as FQGNSA. The CDR3 covers 15 residues. V was cut by 4 bases and J by 4 bases, with 14 bases left in between. This CDR3 reads CASSSRTGPYNEQFF. The CDR3 coding sequence is TGTGCCAGCAGCTCAAGGACTGGGCCATACAATGAGCAGTTCTTC.

V usage is TRBV30 and J usage is TRBJ1-5, with 11 positions matching TRBD1. The germline V gene encodes CDR1 GTSNPN and CDR2 SVGIG (reference sequence). V shed 3 bases and J 2 bases; nucleotides not matched to a gene: 0. CDR3 length: 14 amino acids. The CDR3 DNA is TGTGCCTGGAGGGGACAGGGGGGCAATCAGCCCCAGCATTTT. Residues: CAWRGQGGNQPQHF.